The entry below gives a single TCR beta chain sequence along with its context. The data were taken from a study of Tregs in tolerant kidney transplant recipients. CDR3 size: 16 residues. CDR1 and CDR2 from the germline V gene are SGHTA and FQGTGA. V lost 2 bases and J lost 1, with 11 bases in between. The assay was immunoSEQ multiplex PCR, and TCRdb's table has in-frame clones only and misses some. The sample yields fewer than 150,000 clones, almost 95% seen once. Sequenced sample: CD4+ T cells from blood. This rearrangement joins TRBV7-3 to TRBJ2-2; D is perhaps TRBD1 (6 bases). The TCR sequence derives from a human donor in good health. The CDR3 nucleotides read TGTGCCAGCAGCTTATGGGGGCCGCTGAACACCGGGGAGCTGTTTTTT. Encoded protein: CASSLWGPLNTGELFF.